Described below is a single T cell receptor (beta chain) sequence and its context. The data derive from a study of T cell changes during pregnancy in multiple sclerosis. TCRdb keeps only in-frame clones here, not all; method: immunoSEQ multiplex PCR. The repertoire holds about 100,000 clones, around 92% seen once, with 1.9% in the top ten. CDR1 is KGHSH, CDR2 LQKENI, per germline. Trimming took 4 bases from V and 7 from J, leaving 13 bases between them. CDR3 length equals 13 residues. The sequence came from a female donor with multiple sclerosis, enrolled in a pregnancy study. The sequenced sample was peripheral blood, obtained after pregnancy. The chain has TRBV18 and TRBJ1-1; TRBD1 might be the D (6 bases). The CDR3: CASSLRTAGEAFF. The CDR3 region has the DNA TGTGCCAGCTCACTCCGGACAGCCGGTGAAGCTTTCTTT.